The 21 T cell receptor beta chains listed next were all sequenced from one sample in a study of blood T cell repertoires in COVID-19. Assay used: immunoSEQ multiplex PCR; TCRdb lists only in-frame clones, some missing. The profile shows around 100,000 clones, less than 90% of them singletons. Material: peripheral blood. These receptor sequences come from a man between 70 and 80 years old with active or convalescent COVID-19.

This chain joins TRBV7-3 and TRBJ1-2; D remains unclear. The CDR3 contains 14 residues. V was trimmed by 2 bases and J by 5 bases, leaving 12 bases between them. The germline gives CDR1 SGHTA, CDR2 FQGTGA. CDR3 loop: CASSLGEGGYGYTF. The DNA for the CDR3 is TGTGCCAGCAGCTTAGGGGAGGGTGGGTATGGCTACACCTTC.

This chain joins TRBV5-3 and TRBJ2-5; 7 nucleotides align to TRBD2. TRBV5-3 is assigned to the ORF class and has an uncertain function. J gave up 4 bases and V 2 bases, and 8 bases lay outside the gene matches. This CDR3 region has 15 residues. CDR3 amino acids: CARSLVRPGGETQYF. The CDR3, as DNA: TGTGCCAGAAGCTTAGTCCGACCGGGGGGAGAGACCCAGTACTTC.

This clone was detected only once. The V gene is TRBV4-3, the J gene TRBJ1-3; D remains ambiguous. CDR3 length: 16 residues. V lost 0 bases to trimming and J lost 4 bases, with 13 bases between them. The germline CDR1 and CDR2 sequences are LGHNA and YSLEER. This CDR3 is CASSQDQRGLGNTIYF. CDR3 DNA sequence: TGCGCCAGCAGCCAAGATCAACGCGGGCTAGGAAACACCATATATTTT.

This clone came up a few times. The genes are TRBV30 and TRBJ1-2; 7 bases match TRBD1. Germline V CDR1 and CDR2: GTSNPN, SVGIG (reference sequence). The V gene end was trimmed by 1 base and the J gene end by 8 bases; junction bases not matched to a gene: 7. The CDR3 totals 13 residues. The DNA for the CDR3 is TGTGCCTGGAGTGCGACAGGGCAGGGCGGCTACACCTTC. Translation gives CAWSATGQGGYTF. The complete variable domain, with remaining parts taken from reference TRBV30 and TRBJ1-2, reads SQTIHQWPATLVQPVGSPLSLECTVEGTSNPNLYWYRQAAGRGLQLLFYSVGIGQISSEVPQNLSASRPQDRQFILSSKKLLLSDSGFYLCAWSATGQGGYTFGSGTRLTVV.

In its sample, this clone ranks as medium-sized (0.01 to 0.1%). V gene TRBV7-6 combines with J gene TRBJ1-1; 11 nucleotides match TRBD1. The V segment lost 1 base and the J segment 4 bases; nucleotides outside the gene matches: 5. Per the germline V gene, CDR1 is SGHVS and CDR2 is FNYEAQ. The CDR3 runs 16 residues. The CDR3 sequence: CASSLGTGGDTTEAFF. The DNA of the CDR3 is TGTGCCAGCAGCTTAGGGACAGGGGGCGATACCACTGAAGCTTTCTTT.

The chain joins TRBV2 to TRBJ2-7; possible D gene TRBD1, 6 bases. CDR3 length equals 14 residues. V was shortened by 6 bases and J by 2 bases, with 14 bases between the two germline ends. Per germline, CDR1 SNHLY and CDR2 FYNNEI. CDR3 coding DNA: TGTGCCAGCAGCGAGGACAGAGGGCCCTACGAGCAGTACTTC. Translation gives CASSEDRGPYEQYF.

The rearrangement joins TRBV5-6 to TRBJ2-3; possibly TRBD2 for D (5 bases). Between the trimmed V and J ends, which lost 4 bases and 3 bases, there was a span of 9 bases. The CDR3 consists of 13 residues. CDR1 is SGHDT, CDR2 YYEEEE, per germline. The CDR3 DNA sequence: TGTGCCAGCAGCCCCGGGAATACAGATACGCAGTATTTT. Protein sequence: CASSPGNTDTQYF.

V is TRBV24-1 and J is TRBJ1-1, with 8 bases identical to TRBD1. The V and J ends lost 5 bases and 0 bases, in that order; junction bases with no gene match: 4. CDR3 length: 15 residues. Looked up from germline, CDR1 is KGHDR and CDR2 is SFDVKD. Here the CDR3 reads CATSAQGGMNTEAFF. The CDR3 nucleotides are TGTGCCACCAGTGCACAGGGGGGGATGAACACTGAAGCTTTCTTT.

V gene TRBV19 combines with J gene TRBJ1-2, with D possibly TRBD1 on 6 matching bases. Germline V gene data show CDR1 as LNHDA and CDR2 as SQIVND (reference sequence). Trimming took off 7 bases at V and 4 bases at J, with 25 bases between the two ends. This CDR3 is 17 amino acids long. The CDR3 DNA reads TGTGCCAGTAACCCGGGGGGCCTCCCCTCACGGGGCTATGGCTACACCTTC. It is translated as CASNPGGLPSRGYGYTF. Based on the CDR3 plus reference TRBV19 and TRBJ1-2, the full variable domain is DGGITQSPKYLFRKEGQNVTLSCEQNLNHDAMYWYRQDPGQGLRLIYYSQIVNDFQKGDIAEGYSVSREKKESFPLTVTSAQKNPTAFYLCASNPGGLPSRGYGYTFGSGTRLTVV.

The chain has TRBV19 and TRBJ2-3, with D possibly being TRBD1 (6 bases). CDR1 is LNHDA, CDR2 SQIVND, per germline (reference sequence). The V gene lost 6 bases and the J gene lost 2 bases, with 12 bases spanning the gap. CDR3 length equals 14 residues. DNA of the CDR3: TGTGCCAGTAGGACGGGACACCCCACAGATACGCAGTATTTT. Encoded protein: CASRTGHPTDTQYF.

CDR3 bases: TGTGCCAGCAGTTTATTTGAGGGATCCGGGGGGGAGACCCAGTACTTC. The encoded protein is CASSLFEGSGGETQYF. The chain couples TRBV2 to TRBJ2-5, with 7 positions matching TRBD2. The CDR3 loop spans 16 amino acids. V dropped 5 bases and J dropped 5; count of bases not matched to a gene: 14. Germline V CDR1 and CDR2: SNHLY, FYNNEI.

The chain links TRBV7-3 to TRBJ2-3, with 8 bases lining up with TRBD1. Germline trimming cut 5 bases from V and 5 bases from J; bases unmatched to any gene: 9. This CDR3 has 15 residues. Germline values: CDR1 SGHTA, CDR2 FQGTGA. The CDR3 nucleotides are TGTGCCAGCAGCAAAATCGGACAGGGTCAAGATACGCAGTATTTT. Translation gives CASSKIGQGQDTQYF.

V gene TRBV27 combines with J gene TRBJ1-6; TRBD1 is a possible D gene (6 bases). The V gene's germline CDR1 is MNHEY and CDR2 SMNVEV (reference sequence). This CDR3 comprises 15 residues. Trimming left V 6 bases short and J 7 bases short, with 16 bases between. The chain's CDR3 is CASRAPDSSNSPLHF. For the CDR3, the DNA is TGTGCCAGCAGGGCCCCGGACAGTTCGAATTCACCCCTCCACTTT.

V and J are TRBV2 and TRBJ2-7; TRBD1 matches at 11 bases. Germline CDR1 reads SNHLY; CDR2 reads FYNNEI. The V gene end was trimmed by 5 bases and the J gene end by 1 base; junction bases not matched to a gene: 4. This CDR3 region has 15 residues. The CDR3 loop is CASSPGTGGSYEQYF. In DNA form, the CDR3 reads TGTGCCAGCAGTCCTGGGACAGGGGGATCCTACGAGCAGTACTTC.

This sequence joins TRBV9 and TRBJ1-1; 8 bases align to TRBD1. Germline-derived CDR1 and CDR2 are SGDLS and YYNGEE. The CDR3 loop spans 15 amino acids. After removal of 2 bases from V and 5 bases from J, the junction contained 8 bases not matched to a gene. The CDR3 bases are TGTGCCAGCAGCGTCCACGGACAGGGAGGAACTGAAGCTTTCTTT. It is translated as CASSVHGQGGTEAFF.

This clone was seen a handful of times. The V gene is TRBV19, the J gene TRBJ1-1; the D is unclear. CDR3 length: 14 amino acids. Germline V gene lookup returns CDR1 LNHDA and CDR2 SQIVND (reference sequence). With 2 bases removed from V and 1 base from J, the gap between germline ends came to 8 bases. The CDR3 loop is CASSITPGNTEAFF. CDR3 DNA sequence: TGTGCCAGTAGTATAACCCCCGGGAACACTGAAGCTTTCTTT.

The V gene is TRBV19, the J gene TRBJ1-6; 7 bases fit TRBD1. This CDR3 has 16 residues. Unmatched junction bases numbered 7, after V lost 4 bases and J lost 4 bases. From germline, CDR1 is LNHDA and CDR2 SQIVND (reference sequence). The CDR3, as DNA: TGTGCCAGTAGTAACGCCGGGACAGCTTATAATTCACCCCTCCACTTT. It translates to CASSNAGTAYNSPLHF.

The chain couples TRBV15 to TRBJ1-2; D is unclear. V was pared by 1 base and J by 2 bases, with 2 bases between. This CDR3 has 12 amino acids. CDR1 is LNHNV, CDR2 YYDKDF, per germline (reference sequence). CDR3 sequence reads: CATSRANYGYTF. The CDR3 nucleotides are TGTGCCACCAGCAGAGCGAACTATGGCTACACCTTC. Combining the CDR3 with reference TRBV15 and TRBJ1-2 gives the whole variable domain DAMVIQNPRYQVTQFGKPVTLSCSQTLNHNVMYWYQQKSSQAPKLLFHYYDKDFNNEADTPDNFQSRRPNTSFCFLDIRSPGLGDTAMYLCATSRANYGYTFGSGTRLTVV.

The chain combines TRBV15 with TRBJ2-7, with TRBD1 matching over 10 bases. The germline V gene has CDR1 LNHNV and CDR2 YYDKDF (reference sequence). The CDR3 extends over 15 amino acids. V shed 0 bases and J 6 bases; nucleotides not matched to a gene: 5. In DNA form, the CDR3 reads TGTGCCACCAGCAGAGACCGACAGGGGGCAGGCGAGCAGTACTTC. Its translation is CATSRDRQGAGEQYF.

As concerns this clone: This specimen includes other DNA sequences encoding the same CDR3. In nucleotides, the CDR3 is TGCGCCAGCAGCCTCGGGACAGGCTATGGCTACACCTTC. This codes for CASSLGTGYGYTF. The chain combines TRBV5-1 with TRBJ1-2, with TRBD1 matching 8 bases. CDR1 is SGHRS and CDR2 is YFSETQ in the germline V gene. The CDR3 length is 13 residues. V lost 4 bases and J lost 4; bases outside the gene matches: 3.

This clone was detected once. This sequence joins TRBV2 and TRBJ1-2, with 8 bases matching TRBD1. The V and J ends lost 6 bases and 0 bases, in that order; junction bases with no gene match: 6. Germline assignment: CDR1 SNHLY and CDR2 FYNNEI. There are 15 residues in the CDR3. The CDR3 sequence is CASRMQGATNYGYTF. The CDR3 nucleotides read TGTGCCAGCAGGATGCAGGGGGCAACTAACTATGGCTACACCTTC. Full variable domain (outside the CDR3, taken from reference TRBV2 and TRBJ1-2): EPEVTQTPSHQVTQMGQEVILRCVPISNHLYFYWYRQILGQKVEFLVSFYNNEISEKSEIFDDQFSVERPDGSNFTLKIRSTKLEDSAMYFCASRMQGATNYGYTFGSGTRLTVV.